This TCR beta chain comes out of a study of OX40 agonist ivuxolimab in advanced cancers. Study as a whole: The drug used for patients, ivuxolimab, was an agonistic anti-OX40 (CD134) antibody.

Notes on the study in general: Partial responders receiving 0.1-3.0 mg/kg showed among the lowest clonal expansion.

Libraries were prepared by immunoSEQ multiplex PCR; TCRdb keeps only in-frame clonotypes and omits some of them. This sample has over 90,000 clones, with around 85% found just once. CDR1 is MNHEY, CDR2 SMNVEV, per germline (reference sequence). V was shortened by 2 bases and J by 1 base, with 10 bases between the two germline ends. This CDR3 is 15 amino acids long. Concerning this clone: Its matching antigen is unknown.

This TCR was recovered from an adult with an advanced solid tumor such as melanoma, head and neck, liver or kidney cancer. This rearrangement joins TRBV27 to TRBJ2-3, with D perhaps matching TRBD1 or TRBD2 (6 bases each). This sample comprised CD4+ or CD8+ T cells sorted from blood, obtained in a trial of the OX40 agonist ivuxolimab. For the CDR3, the DNA is TGTGCCAGCAGTTTAAGGGGGGTAGGCACAGATACGCAGTATTTT. Translated, it gives CASSLRGVGTDTQYF.